This TCR beta chain comes out of a study of blood T cell repertoires in COVID-19. The CDR3 runs 15 residues. J lost 4 bases, V lost 3 bases, and 2 bases had no gene match. The germline gives CDR1 SGDLS, CDR2 YYNGEE. Profiled with immunoSEQ multiplex PCR; TCRdb holds only in-frame clones, not every one. The sample shows about 300,000 clones, roughly nine tenths of them seen only once. Individuals drawn from approximately 26 US areas were about 18 to 89 years old. The sequenced sample consisted of PBMCs or T cells enriched from blood (not recorded which). The TCR was taken from a woman aged 45-60 years who had been exposed to COVID-19. The gene calls are TRBV9 and TRBJ2-6; 9 nucleotides line up with TRBD1. The CDR3 sequence: CASSDRGLGANVLTF. Written as DNA, the CDR3 is TGTGCCAGCAGCGACAGGGGGCTCGGGGCCAACGTCCTGACTTTC.